The source of this T cell receptor (beta chain) is a study of human T cells and chemical hapten exposure. This clonotype was seen only a few times. The antigen remains unidentified. The length of the CDR3 is 17 residues. The J segment lost 4 bases and the V segment lost 3 bases, leaving 8 bases of the junction unmatched. Study conclusions and caveats: Donors were affected by alopecia, so their immune reaction might vary from that of healthy individuals. Those TCRs sitting above 1 in 1000 frequency stayed the same with DPC sensitization.

MiXCR, applied by TCRdb to the RACE reads, yields one record per CDR3 protein. The sample has fewer than 95,000 distinct CDR3 sequences, roughly 11% seen once. Time point of the sample: patch test 2, 6 weeks after DPC sensitization. The treatment was: therapeutic diphenylcyclopropenone sensitization with weekly scalp DPC. Sequenced material: whole blood, taken in connection with sensitization to the hapten diphenylcyclopropenone (DPC). The receptor's source is a man aged 35 to 55 with alopecia areata. Some clones in this sample may be carry-over from other donors' samples. The J gene is TRBJ2-3, the V gene TRBV12-3 or TRBV12-4, with 12 bases matching TRBD2. CDR3 protein: CASSLTSGSWTADTQYF. The CDR3 DNA sequence: TGTGCCAGCAGTTTGACTAGCGGGAGTTGGACTGCAGATACGCAGTATTTT.